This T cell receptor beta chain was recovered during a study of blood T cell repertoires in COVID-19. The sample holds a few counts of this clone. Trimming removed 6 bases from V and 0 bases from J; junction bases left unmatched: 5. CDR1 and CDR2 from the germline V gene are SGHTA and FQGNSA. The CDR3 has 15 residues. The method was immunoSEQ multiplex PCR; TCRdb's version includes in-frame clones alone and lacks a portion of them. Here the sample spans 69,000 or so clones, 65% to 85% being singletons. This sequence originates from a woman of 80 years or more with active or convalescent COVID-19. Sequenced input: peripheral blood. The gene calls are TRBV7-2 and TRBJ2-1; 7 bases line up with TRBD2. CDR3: CASRQRTSSYNEQFF. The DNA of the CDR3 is TGTGCCAGCAGACAGAGGACTAGCTCCTACAATGAGCAGTTCTTC.